The 23 T cell receptor beta chains below were found in one sample sequenced in a study of blood T cell repertoires in COVID-19. TCRdb's copy holds only in-frame clones and misses some; the assay was immunoSEQ multiplex PCR. The sample carries roughly 130,000 clones, approximately 88% recorded once. Sequencing was carried out using PBMCs or T cells enriched from blood (not recorded which). The receptor source for this set is a man aged 35 to 55 with acute COVID-19.

The chain combines TRBV19 with TRBJ2-1; 15 positions match TRBD2. Germline V gene lookup returns CDR1 LNHDA and CDR2 SQIVND (reference sequence). The CDR3 sequence is 17 residues long. Trimming at V came to 5 bases and at J to 4 bases, leaving 6 bases not matched to a gene. The CDR3 here is CASSGPGLAGGYNEQFF. The CDR3 DNA reads TGTGCCAGTAGTGGACCGGGACTAGCGGGGGGTTACAATGAGCAGTTCTTC.

V gene TRBV24-1 combines with J gene TRBJ1-5; TRBD1 is a possible D gene (5 bases). Trimming shortened V by 4 bases and J by 0 bases, and 12 bases separated the two germline ends. The germline V gene encodes CDR1 KGHDR and CDR2 SFDVKD. The length of the CDR3 is 16 residues. The CDR3, as DNA: TGTGCCACCAGTGACGTCGCGGGGGATAGCAATCAGCCCCAGCATTTT. Translated, it gives CATSDVAGDSNQPQHF.

V is TRBV14 and J is TRBJ2-2; D might be TRBD1 (6 bases). The CDR3 totals 15 residues. The germline V gene encodes CDR1 SGHDN and CDR2 FVKESK. The V end lost 0 bases, the J end lost 10 bases, and 15 bases lay between the germline ends. The CDR3, as DNA: TGTGCCAGCAGCCAAGATTTAGACAGGCGGTCGGAGCTGTTTTTT. Its protein product is CASSQDLDRRSELFF.

The chain couples TRBV7-9 to TRBJ2-1; 11 positions agree with TRBD2. This CDR3 has 16 amino acids. The germline CDR1 and CDR2 sequences are SEHNR and FQNEAQ (reference sequence). J lost 0 bases, V lost 7 bases, and 5 bases had no gene match. CDR3 in amino acids: CASTTLAGVSYNEQFF. Here the CDR3 DNA reads TGTGCCAGCACCACACTAGCGGGAGTCTCCTACAATGAGCAGTTCTTC.

The chain has TRBV7-5 and TRBJ1-3. TRBV7-5 is noted as a pseudogene. This CDR3 is built from 15 residues. This chain's CDR3 is CVRSLAGYSGNTIYF. The CDR3 coding sequence is TGTGTCAGAAGCTTAGCCGGTTACTCTGGAAACACCATATATTTT.

The rearrangement joins TRBV27 to TRBJ2-1, with 15 bases aligning to TRBD2. The CDR3 is 17 residues long. The germline V gene has CDR1 MNHEY and CDR2 SMNVEV (reference sequence). After removal of 3 bases from V and 1 base from J, the junction contained 1 base not matched to a gene. This CDR3 reads CASSLGLAGGSYNEQFF. DNA of the CDR3: TGTGCCAGCAGTTTGGGACTAGCGGGAGGTTCCTACAATGAGCAGTTCTTC.

The V gene is TRBV5-1, the J gene TRBJ1-5; D unclear. The length of the CDR3 is 14 residues. V was shortened by 1 base and J by 5 bases, with 10 bases between the two germline ends. Looked up from germline, CDR1 is SGHRS and CDR2 is YFSETQ. This CDR3 is CASSLSGWDQPQHF. Here the CDR3 DNA reads TGCGCCAGCAGCTTGTCGGGTTGGGATCAGCCCCAGCATTTT.

The chain employs TRBV19 and TRBJ1-4; D not certain. The germline V and J ends were trimmed by 1 base and 8 bases, with 11 bases remaining between them. In germline, CDR1 is LNHDA, CDR2 SQIVND (reference sequence). The CDR3 covers 14 residues. CDR3 sequence reads: CASSIGGRHEKLFF. The CDR3 DNA sequence: TGTGCCAGTAGTATAGGAGGGAGACACGAAAAACTGTTTTTT.

This clone appeared a few times. This chain joins TRBV7-8 and TRBJ2-3; 11 positions match TRBD2. This CDR3 comprises 15 residues. Germline trimming cut 4 bases from V and 7 bases from J; bases unmatched to any gene: 7. Germline values: CDR1 SGHVS, CDR2 FQNEAQ. The CDR3: CASSSLAGGVNTQYF. Written as DNA, the CDR3 is TGTGCCAGCAGCTCCTTAGCGGGAGGGGTAAATACGCAGTATTTT.

The chain couples TRBV5-1 to TRBJ2-1; 8 nucleotides align to TRBD2. Germline assignment: CDR1 SGHRS and CDR2 YFSETQ. This CDR3 is built from 15 residues. The junction had 8 bases not matched to a gene; V was cut back by 6 bases and J by 3 bases. The CDR3 spells CASTILSGSYNEQFF. Here the CDR3 DNA reads TGCGCCAGCACCATCCTCAGCGGGAGCTACAATGAGCAGTTCTTC.

The genes are TRBV7-2 and TRBJ2-5; TRBD2 matches 14 bases. The CDR3 length is 18 residues. Germline assignment: CDR1 SGHTA and CDR2 FQGNSA. V was pared by 7 bases and J by 4 bases, with 14 bases of the junction left unmatched. CDR3 nucleotides: TGTGCCAGCACCTTTAAGGGACTAGCGGGAGTGGCGGGAGAGACCCAGTACTTC. This codes for CASTFKGLAGVAGETQYF.

The CDR3 here is CASSLQGDEQFF. The CDR3 DNA reads as TGTGCCAGCAGCTTACAGGGTGATGAGCAGTTCTTC. The rearrangement joins TRBV7-2 to TRBJ2-1, with D possibly matching TRBD1 (5 bases). CDR3 length: 12 residues. The germline V gene encodes CDR1 SGHTA and CDR2 FQGNSA. The V end was cut by 2 bases, the J end by 8 bases, with 7 bases between.

This sequence joins TRBV5-1 and TRBJ2-7; TRBD1 matches at 12 bases. The germline CDR1 and CDR2 sequences are SGHRS and YFSETQ. J was trimmed by 5 bases and V by 1 base; bases with no gene match: 7. This CDR3 is built from 16 residues. The CDR3 loop is CASSLLPGTGGNEQYF. CDR3 coding DNA: TGCGCCAGCAGCTTGCTCCCCGGGACAGGGGGCAACGAGCAGTACTTC.

This chain joins TRBV2 and TRBJ2-1; D gene ambiguous. V lost 0 bases to trimming and J lost 16 bases, with 16 bases between them. The CDR3 is 13 amino acids. Germline V gene sequence: CDR1 SNHLY, CDR2 FYNNEI. The CDR3 DNA is TGTGCCAGCAGTGAAGCGCGTTTGTCCTTCTTTTTCTTC. It specifies CASSEARLSFFFF.

V is TRBV27 and J is TRBJ1-4; 8 bases line up with TRBD1. This CDR3 is 15 amino acids long. V lost 5 bases to trimming and J lost 7 bases; unmatched junction nucleotides: 9. CDR1 is MNHEY, CDR2 SMNVEV, per germline (reference sequence). CDR3 region: CASSPDRGFSEKLFF. DNA for the CDR3: TGTGCCAGCAGTCCTGACAGGGGCTTCAGTGAAAAACTGTTTTTT. Based on the CDR3 plus reference TRBV27 and TRBJ1-4, the full variable domain is EAQVTQNPRYLITVTGKKLTVTCSQNMNHEYMSWYRQDPGLGLRQIYYSMNVEVTDKGDVPEGYKVSRKEKRNFPLILESPSPNQTSLYFCASSPDRGFSEKLFFGSGTQLSVL.

J is TRBJ2-3 and V is TRBV7-2; D unresolved. This CDR3 spans 14 amino acids. Trimming left V 3 bases short and J 5 bases short, with 12 bases between. Germline V gene lookup returns CDR1 SGHTA and CDR2 FQGNSA. For the CDR3, the DNA is TGTGCCAGCAGCTTCTCTAGGCCGGGAGATACGCAGTATTTT. Its translation is CASSFSRPGDTQYF.

The chain is built from TRBV7-9 and TRBJ2-5, with D possibly matching TRBD2 (6 bases). The V end lost 0 bases, the J end lost 3 bases, and 11 bases lay between the germline ends. Germline V gene sequence: CDR1 SEHNR, CDR2 FQNEAQ (reference sequence). The CDR3 consists of 15 residues. CDR3 in amino acids: CASSLALASEETQYF. For the CDR3, the DNA is TGTGCCAGCAGCTTAGCGCTGGCTAGCGAAGAGACCCAGTACTTC.

The CDR3 region is CATSDPGQGAHNEQFF. Here the CDR3 DNA reads TGTGCCACCAGTGATCCGGGACAGGGGGCGCACAATGAGCAGTTCTTC. This chain connects TRBV24-1 to TRBJ2-1; 12 nucleotides line up with TRBD1. This CDR3 is 16 amino acids long. V lost 3 bases and J lost 5; bases outside the gene matches: 4. CDR1 and CDR2 (germline): KGHDR, SFDVKD.

The rearrangement uses TRBV11-2 and TRBJ2-2; D might be TRBD2 (5 bases). The CDR3 runs 14 residues. V lost 0 bases and J lost 6, with 8 bases in between. Looked up from germline, CDR1 is SGHAT and CDR2 is FQNNGV. The CDR3 protein is CASSLERGAGELFF. CDR3 coding DNA: TGTGCCAGCAGCTTAGAACGGGGAGCCGGGGAGCTGTTTTTT.

The chain links TRBV7-2 to TRBJ1-5, with 7 bases matching TRBD1. The V segment lost 3 bases and the J segment 7 bases; nucleotides outside the gene matches: 9. The CDR3 is 15 amino acids. CDR1 is SGHTA, CDR2 FQGNSA, per germline. CDR3 DNA sequence: TGTGCCAGCAGCTTGGGTGGACAGGTATTCCAGCCCCAGCATTTT. Translation gives CASSLGGQVFQPQHF. Full variable domain (missing parts from reference TRBV7-2 and TRBJ1-5): GAGVSQSPSNKVTEKGKDVELRCDPISGHTALYWYRQSLGQGLEFLIYFQGNSAPDKSGLPSDRFSAERTGGSVSTLTIQRTQQEDSAVYLCASSLGGQVFQPQHFGDGTRLSIL.

The chain has TRBV7-9 and TRBJ2-1; 11 bases map to TRBD2. V shed 3 bases and J 5 bases; nucleotides not matched to a gene: 9. CDR1 and CDR2 from the germline V gene are SEHNR and FQNEAQ (reference sequence). The CDR3 loop spans 17 amino acids. The DNA for the CDR3 is TGTGCCAGCAGCTTCGCCCCGGGACTAGCGGAAGACAATGAGCAGTTCTTC. This sequence encodes CASSFAPGLAEDNEQFF.

This clone came up once. The chain has TRBV6-5 and TRBJ1-6, with unresolved D. Germline V gene sequence: CDR1 MNHEY, CDR2 SVGAGI. V lost 0 bases, J lost 7 bases, and 7 bases lay in between. This CDR3 contains 14 residues. The CDR3 loop is CASSYSPTNSPLHF. The CDR3 DNA is TGTGCCAGCAGTTACTCACCCACAAATTCACCCCTCCACTTT.

The chain links TRBV6-5 to TRBJ2-7, with 9 nucleotides matching TRBD1. CDR1 and CDR2 from the germline V gene are MNHEY and SVGAGI. With 5 bases clipped from V and 2 bases from J, the junction kept 4 bases outside the gene matches. The CDR3 extends over 14 amino acids. CDR3 coding DNA: TGTGCCAGCAGTACAGGACAGGGGACCTACGAGCAGTACTTC. Translating it yields CASSTGQGTYEQYF.